This is a list of T cell receptor beta chains from one sample in a study of cytomegalovirus exposure and HLA in healthy donors. Profiling relied on immunoSEQ multiplex PCR, and the TCRdb table lists in-frame clones only, not all of them. The data show 100,000 to 120,000 clones, with more than 60% seen just once and roughly 5.6% held by the top ten. The sample was PBMCs. All receptors come from a man in his thirties or forties in good health and CMV-seropositive. Both conserved end residues are part of each CDR3. Fields, in order: J gene, V gene, D gene, CDR3 protein, CDR3 DNA. D genes are given only for firm matches.

>TRBJ2-7|TRBV28|TRBD1
CASRYRGSTYEQYF
TGTGCCAGCAGATACAGGGGGTCGACCTACGAGCAGTACTTC
>TRBJ1-2|TRBV2|NA
CASEGQGNNGYTF
TGTGCCAGCGAAGGCCAGGGGAATAATGGCTACACCTTC
>TRBJ2-2|TRBV18|NA
CASSPFRGGNTGELFF
TGTGCCAGCTCACCATTTCGAGGGGGAAACACCGGGGAGCTGTTTTTT
>TRBJ2-5|TRBV2|NA
CASSFASDPGETQYF
TGTGCCAGCAGTTTCGCTTCCGACCCGGGTGAGACCCAGTACTTC
>TRBJ2-1|TRBV4-2|TRBD2
CASSQEWRGGRNEQFF
TGTGCCAGCAGCCAAGAATGGCGGGGGGGCCGAAATGAGCAGTTCTTC
>TRBJ2-2|TRBV25-1|TRBD1
CASSDSGQGNGELFF
TGTGCCAGCAGTGACTCGGGACAGGGAAACGGGGAGCTGTTTTTT
>TRBJ1-1|TRBV6-1|NA
CASSSEAFF
TGTGCCAGCAGCTCGGAGGCTTTCTTT
>TRBJ2-1|TRBV11-2|TRBD2
CASSLGTSGRDEQFF
TGTGCCAGCAGCTTAGGGACTAGCGGTAGGGATGAGCAGTTCTTC
>TRBJ1-2|TRBV6-1|TRBD1
CASRETGLDGYTF
TGTGCCAGCAGAGAGACAGGGTTGGATGGCTACACCTTC
>TRBJ2-5|TRBV7-7|NA
CASSSGSPSGETQYF
TGTGCTAGCAGCTCCGGGTCTCCGTCAGGGGAGACCCAGTACTTC
>TRBJ2-5|TRBV7-9|NA
CSSSLVRETQYF
TGTTCCAGCAGCTTAGTTCGGGAGACCCAGTACTTC
>TRBJ1-1|TRBV19|TRBD1
CASSIEAGQGNTEAFF
TGTGCCAGTAGTATAGAGGCGGGACAGGGAAACACTGAAGCTTTCTTT
>TRBJ2-2|TRBV1|NA
CTSSQLPGTSGGQNTGELFF
TGCACCAGCAGCCAATTACCGGGGACTAGCGGGGGTCAGAACACCGGGGAGCTGTTTTTT
>TRBJ1-2|TRBV27|NA
CASSFGASSPLGYTF
TGTGCCAGCAGTTTTGGGGCTTCCTCACCACTTGGCTACACCTTC
>TRBJ2-1|TRBV9|NA
CASSVGAGSLYNEQFF
TGTGCCAGCAGCGTAGGGGCAGGCTCCCTCTACAATGAGCAGTTCTTC
>TRBJ2-1|TRBV7-9|NA
CASSPIADEQFF
TGTGCCAGCAGCCCAATAGCCGATGAGCAGTTCTTC